The sequence of this T cell receptor beta chain was determined in a study of identical twins. Whole-study findings and limits: Recombination models fit unrelated individuals' TCR alpha sharing but underestimated twins'. A lower insertion count was a feature of abundant cord blood beta clonotypes, with no such feature in memory repertoires.

TCRdb itself ran the 5' RACE reads through MiXCR, one entry per CDR3 protein. Of 250,000 or so distinct CDR3 sequences in the sample, around 8.8% were seen once. In this sample, this clonotype turned up many times. Its target is not known. CDR1 LGHNA and CDR2 YNFKEQ come from the germline V gene. V shed 1 base and J shed 4 bases, with 11 bases lying between them. CDR3 length: 15 amino acids. Healthy Caucasians alone served as donors. This same sample was also part of a study on yellow fever vaccine responses in identical twins.

This chain links TRBV4-2 with TRBJ2-1, with a tentative D call TRBD1 (6 bases). Sequencing was done on a sample of CD8+ T cells sorted from blood. The sequence was collected from a woman younger than 35 in good health. Here the CDR3 reads CASSQVEGDYNEQFF. For the CDR3, the DNA is TGTGCCAGCAGCCAAGTAGAGGGGGATTACAATGAGCAGTTCTTC.